A selection of T cell receptor beta chains follows, all from one sample in a study of T-cell reconstitution after alpha-beta-depleted transplantation in children. TCRdb used MiXCR to reprocess the PCR reads, holding one entry per CDR3 protein. The sample holds approximately 210,000 distinct CDR3 sequences, approximately 15% seen once. This specimen consisted of PBMCs from the stem cell graft donor, obtained from the stem cell graft. The receptors were sampled from a human donor who donated a stem cell graft to a child with acute lymphoblastic leukemia. CDR3s include the opening cysteine and the closing phenylalanine or tryptophan. A D gene is named only where the DNA matches it firmly. The size entry is marked missing in some rows and otherwise reads once, few, many or a size class.

size	V	J	D	DNA	CDR3
.	TRBV29-1	TRBJ2-7	.	TGCAGCGTTACAGGGGACTCCCTCTACGAGCAGTACTTC	CSVTGDSLYEQYF
many	TRBV29-1	TRBJ2-3	TRBD2	TGCAGCCCTTTGGACGGGAGGCATGTAGATACGCAGTATTTT	CSPLDGRHVDTQYF
few	TRBV20-1	TRBJ2-7	.	TGCAGTGCTAGATCTCAGACACGGACTTCTTACGAGCAGTACTTC	CSARSQTRTSYEQYF
many	TRBV6-5	TRBJ1-1	.	TGTGCCAGCAGTTCTATACAGCTAGGGGACACTGAAGCTTTCTTT	CASSSIQLGDTEAFF
few	TRBV7-2	TRBJ2-7	.	TGTGCCAGCAGCTTAGTTAGCGAGCAGTACTTC	CASSLVSEQYF
many	TRBV6-5	TRBJ2-3	.	TGTGCCAGCAGTTACGACGGGGTGGGAAGCACAGATACGCAGTATTTT	CASSYDGVGSTDTQYF
.	TRBV15	TRBJ2-1	TRBD2	TGTGCCACCAGCCAAGCCGCGAGACTAGCGCTTGACAATGAGCAGTTCTTC	CATSQAARLALDNEQFF
many	TRBV12-5	TRBJ2-1	TRBD2	TGTGCTAGTGGTTTGGCCCGGGGGAGCGGGAGGAGGAATGAGCAGTTCTTC	CASGLARGSGRRNEQFF
.	TRBV19	TRBJ1-2	.	TGTGCCAGTAGTATTCGGACTGTCTATGGCTACACCTTC	CASSIRTVYGYTF
many	TRBV5-1	TRBJ2-1	.	TGCGCCAGCAGCTTGGAGGGGACCTACAATGAGCAGTTCTTC	CASSLEGTYNEQFF
few	TRBV2	TRBJ2-7	TRBD2	TGTGCCAGCAGTAAATCAGTGACTAGCAGAACCTACGAGCAGTACTTC	CASSKSVTSRTYEQYF
.	TRBV20-1	TRBJ2-7	TRBD2	TGCAGTGCTAGGGGAATTAGCGGGAGCTACGAGCAGTACTTC	CSARGISGSYEQYF
.	TRBV12-3/TRBV12-4	TRBJ1-2	.	TGTGCCAGCAGTTTAGTTGCCGGGACTGGGGGCTACACCTTC	CASSLVAGTGGYTF
many	TRBV4-1	TRBJ1-4	.	TGCGCCAGCAGCCAAGGCTTAAGAGTCGAGGCTAATGAAAAACTGTTTTTT	CASSQGLRVEANEKLFF
many	TRBV5-1	TRBJ2-4	TRBD2	TGCGCCAGCAGCTTGGATTCGGCGGGGGTTGCGGGGACCAAAAACATTCAGTACTTC	CASSLDSAGVAGTKNIQYF
.	TRBV5-1	TRBJ2-7	TRBD2	TGCGCCAGCAGCTTGGATGGCGAGCGGGAGGGCCCCTACGAGCAGTACTTC	CASSLDGEREGPYEQYF
many	TRBV5-1	TRBJ2-1	.	TGCGCCAGCAGCTTTCCGCGGAGCTCCTACAATGAGCAGTTCTTC	CASSFPRSSYNEQFF
many	TRBV10-3	TRBJ2-1	TRBD2	TGTGCCATCAATTCTGAAGCGGGAGAAGTTGATGAGCAGTTCTTC	CAINSEAGEVDEQFF
many	TRBV7-9	TRBJ1-4	.	TGTGCCAGCAGCCCGTCCAAGAGGAACGCGTTACTGTTTTTT	CASSPSKRNALLFF
many	TRBV29-1	TRBJ1-1	TRBD1	TGCAGCGTTCAACAGGGGGCCGGTACTGAAGCTTTCTTT	CSVQQGAGTEAFF